This T cell receptor (beta chain) was sequenced for a study of blood T cell repertoires in COVID-19. Using immunoSEQ multiplex PCR, the repertoire was profiled, and TCRdb retains in-frame clones only, with some absent. The profile shows fewer than 250,000 clones, around four fifths of them singletons. The CDR3 loop spans 18 amino acids. Germline V gene sequence: CDR1 GTSNPN, CDR2 SVGIG (reference sequence). The trim removed 4 bases at V and 6 bases at J, leaving 18 bases unmatched. The sequence was obtained from a woman in her thirties or forties with active or convalescent COVID-19. V gene TRBV30 combines with J gene TRBJ2-2; 9 nucleotides agree with TRBD1. The sequencing sample was made of peripheral blood. CDR3 in amino acids: CAWTWMGSGTGPSGELFF. Here the CDR3 DNA reads TGTGCCTGGACCTGGATGGGGTCCGGGACAGGGCCCTCCGGGGAGCTGTTTTTT.